The T cell receptor (beta chain) under discussion was sequenced for a study of T cell repertoires in cytomegalovirus infection. For the study at large: Both recently identified HLA-C-restricted and well-studied HLA-B-restricted CMV epitopes were used in the study. Public TCR beta signatures marked donors with CMV infection and the matching HLA.

TCRdb re-called the reads with MiXCR, one entry per CDR3 protein. The sample lists around 770,000 distinct CDR3 sequences, 25% to 35% occurring once. For this clonotype: Its antigen is currently unknown.

CDR1 is SEHNR and CDR2 is FQNEAQ in the germline V gene (reference sequence). V was cut by 4 bases and J by 0 bases, with 12 bases left in between. The CDR3 has 15 amino acids. General study results and limits: HLA-C-restricted CMV-specific TCR beta clonotypes prevailed in the ex vivo response. Carriers of CMV plus the relevant HLA were identified by cumulative public TCR beta family frequency.

This clonotype originated in a human donor in good health (CMV status not recorded). Some clones in this sample may be carry-over from other donors' samples. The chain carries TRBV7-9 and TRBJ1-1; TRBD1 might be the D (5 bases). The source material was cultured CD8+ T cells from PBMCs, sampled from culture after CMV antigen stimulation. The CDR3 DNA is TGTGCCAGCAGCTCCACGACAGCTTTGAACACTGAAGCTTTCTTT. Protein product: CASSSTTALNTEAFF.